The source of this T cell receptor beta chain is a study of long-term antiretroviral therapy in people with HIV. Runs used v3.0 of the immunoSEQ assay and were done at survey level. Per-sample TRB depth target: about 35,000-55,000 T-cell genomes. Profiling relied on immunoSEQ multiplex PCR, and the TCRdb table lists in-frame clones only, not all of them. The data show around 17,000 clones, about 95% seen once. Donors each had at least one pre-ART PBMC sample and at least two post-ART ones. The CDR3 extends over 14 amino acids. Germline-derived CDR1 and CDR2 are MGHRA and YSYEKL. V was clipped by 6 bases and J by 1 base, with 12 bases between them.

The rearrangement uses TRBV4-1 and TRBJ1-1; tentatively, D is TRBD1 (5 bases). The specimen comprised unsorted PBMCs, sampled less than 12 years after starting antiretroviral therapy. The source is a man under 40 with HIV. CDR3 DNA sequence: TGCGCCAGCAGGGGGCACGGGCAGAACACTGAAGCTTTCTTT. It yields the protein CASRGHGQNTEAFF.